The clone carrying this TCR beta chain was found many times. Its antigen is as yet unknown. The sample is drawn from a study of early T cells in non-severe SARS-CoV-2 infection. As for the study in general: Unsorted whole-blood RNA was sequenced in bulk, leaving chains unpaired. Study-wide points: VDJdb matching skewed toward anti-spike CD8 responses, missing private and CD4 specificities.

Molecules of cDNA were individually given unique molecular identifiers that were attached to them. Using its own MiXCR run on the 5' RACE reads, TCRdb lists one record per CDR3 protein. The sample holds around 52,000 distinct CDR3 sequences, approximately 6.2% seen once. Germline CDR1 and CDR2: SGHRS and YFSETQ. The V gene lost 0 bases and the J gene lost 14 bases, with 12 bases spanning the gap. The CDR3 consists of 13 residues. V and J are TRBV5-1 and TRBJ1-6; D gene unclear. Sequenced sample: whole blood. This TCR was recovered from an adult who was a healthcare worker with PCR-confirmed SARS-CoV-2 infection or an uninfected control (not recorded which). This CDR3 reads CASSLERSTSLHF. The CDR3 nucleotides read TGCGCCAGCAGCTTGGAGAGAAGTACATCCCTCCACTTT.